This T cell receptor (beta chain) emerged from a study of cytomegalovirus exposure and HLA in healthy donors. Study overall: The Caucasian-associated ancestry cluster held less than 85% of 398 genotyped donors.

V lost 3 bases and J 2 bases, leaving 14 bases between the germline ends. Germline CDR1 and CDR2: LNHDA and SQIVND (reference sequence). The CDR3 has 15 amino acids. Of note for this clone: What it binds is unknown.

Study-wide results and limits: Association of a missense DCLRE1C variant with TCR beta V- and J-gene trimming was reported in a later analysis. It has been reported that TCR beta sequences accurately predicted the HLA-A and HLA-B alleles of most subjects. The study flagged 150 to 200 TCR beta chains as cytomegalovirus-associated.

The PCR contained 60 Vbeta and 13 Jbeta primers. TCRdb's copy holds only in-frame clones and misses some; the assay was immunoSEQ multiplex PCR. In all, the sample yields around 200,000 clones. The rearrangement joins TRBV19 to TRBJ2-7; D possibly corresponds to TRBD1 (6 bases). Sequenced: PBMCs. The sequence derives from a woman aged 25 to 39 in good health and CMV-seropositive. The CDR3 DNA is TGTGCCAGTAGTATCATCGCAGGGGACACCTACGAGCAGTACTTC. Amino acids: CASSIIAGDTYEQYF.